What follows are 10 T cell receptor beta chains derived from one specimen sequenced in a study of human T cells and chemical hapten exposure. TCRdb analysed the RACE reads with MiXCR anew, one entry per CDR3 protein. Of 60,000 to 65,000 distinct CDR3 sequences detected, more than 9.5% appear once; the ten largest clones hold approximately 2.4%. Time point given: patch test 3, about 24 weeks after DPC sensitization. The sample's treatment: therapeutic diphenylcyclopropenone sensitization with weekly scalp DPC. The sequencing here drew on whole blood, taken in connection with sensitization to the hapten diphenylcyclopropenone (DPC). The receptors shown here come from a woman in her 30s with alopecia areata. Some clones in this sample may be carry-over from other donors' samples.

The chain joins TRBV4-3 to TRBJ2-4; D call uncertain. V lost 2 bases, J lost 0 bases, and 11 bases lay in between. This CDR3 is 16 amino acids long. Looked up from germline, CDR1 is LGHNA and CDR2 is YSLEER. CDR3 region: CASSQSVGIAKNIQYF. As DNA, the CDR3 is TGCGCCAGCAGCCAATCTGTAGGAATAGCCAAAAACATTCAGTACTTC.

This clonotype was seen many times. This chain joins TRBV12-3 or TRBV12-4 and TRBJ1-1; D gene uncertain. V shed 7 bases and J shed 3 bases, with 9 bases lying between them. This CDR3 contains 12 residues. The CDR3 DNA is TGTGCCAGCACGCCAATAGACACTGAAGCTTTCTTT. This encodes CASTPIDTEAFF.

This chain connects TRBV3-1 to TRBJ1-2; D may be TRBD1 (6 bases). V lost 6 bases and J 8 bases, leaving 16 bases between the germline ends. Germline V CDR1 and CDR2: LGHDT, YNNKEL (reference sequence). CDR3 length: 13 amino acids. CDR3 nucleotides: TGTGCCAGCAGTCCGGACAGAAAATGGGGCTACACCTTC. Amino acid sequence: CASSPDRKWGYTF. Supplemented by reference TRBV3-1 and TRBJ1-2, the full variable domain reads DTAVSQTPKYLVTQMGNDKSIKCEQNLGHDTMYWYKQDSKKFLKIMFSYNNKELIINETVPNRFSPKSPDKAHLNLHINSLELGDSAVYFCASSPDRKWGYTFGSGTRLTVV.

This clonotype was found a few times. This chain links TRBV28 with TRBJ1-6; the match to TRBD1 covers 8 bases. V lost 7 bases, J lost 6 bases, and 11 bases stayed unmatched. CDR1 and CDR2 (germline): MDHEN, SYDVKM. The CDR3 has 16 amino acids. The CDR3 region is CASTSHFDRGNSPLHF. Written as DNA, the CDR3 is TGTGCCAGCACCTCCCATTTCGACAGGGGTAATTCACCCCTCCACTTT. The variable domain in full, with the rest retrieved from reference TRBV28 and TRBJ1-6, is DVKVTQSSRYLVKRTGEKVFLECVQDMDHENMFWYRQDPGLGLRLIYFSYDVKMKEKGDIPEGYSVSREKKERFSLILESASTNQTSMYLCASTSHFDRGNSPLHFGNGTRLTVT.

A few counts support this clonotype. The V and J genes are TRBV6-1 and TRBJ1-6; no firm D call. V was shortened by 2 bases and J by 15 bases, with 11 bases between the two germline ends. The CDR3 consists of 12 residues. Per germline, CDR1 MNHNS and CDR2 SASEGT. CDR3: CASSETGLGLHF. The CDR3 nucleotides read TGTGCCAGCAGTGAAACGGGTTTAGGCCTCCACTTT.

This clonotype was seen at least ten times. This chain uses TRBV20-1 with TRBJ2-7; 8 positions match TRBD2. CDR3 length: 15 residues. Trimming cost V 6 bases and J 4 bases; bases outside gene matches: 14. Germline V gene lookup returns CDR1 DFQATT and CDR2 SNEGSKA (reference sequence). CDR3 sequence (DNA): TGCAGTGCCCCGGTAGTGGTAGCGGGAAGGTACGAGCAGTACTTC. Translated, it gives CSAPVVVAGRYEQYF.

This chain joins TRBV9 and TRBJ2-1; unclear D gene. Between the trimmed V and J ends, which lost 3 bases and 0 bases, there was a span of 7 bases. The length of the CDR3 is 14 residues. Germline V CDR1 and CDR2: SGDLS, YYNGEE. The CDR3 loop reads CASSGSTSYNEQFF. DNA for the CDR3: TGTGCCAGCAGCGGAAGCACCTCCTACAATGAGCAGTTCTTC. Based on the CDR3 plus reference TRBV9 and TRBJ2-1, the full variable domain is DSGVTQTPKHLITATGQRVTLRCSPRSGDLSVYWYQQSLDQGLQFLIQYYNGEERAKGNILERFSAQQFPDLHSELNLSSLELGDSALYFCASSGSTSYNEQFFGPGTRLTVL.

This clonotype appeared many times. V is TRBV7-8 and J is TRBJ2-1, with D unresolved. V was trimmed by 3 bases and J by 1 base, leaving 13 bases between them. Germline CDR1 is SGHVS and CDR2 is FQNEAQ. CDR3 length: 16 residues. The CDR3 loop is CASSFGLLLSYNEQFF. The CDR3 DNA is TGTGCCAGCAGCTTCGGGTTACTCCTTTCCTACAATGAGCAGTTCTTC.

This clonotype has at least ten counts. This CDR3 reads CASSFGQGPSSIYGYTF. The CDR3 bases are TGTGCCAGCAGTTTCGGCCAGGGGCCTTCAAGCATCTATGGCTACACCTTC. This chain connects TRBV12-3 or TRBV12-4 to TRBJ1-2; the D gene is possibly TRBD1 (6 bases). The V gene lost 3 bases and the J gene lost 4 bases, with 21 bases spanning the gap. The CDR3 extends over 17 amino acids.

This clonotype showed up many times. V and J are TRBV13 and TRBJ2-3, with D maybe TRBD2 (5 bases). The V end was cut by 6 bases, the J end by 8 bases, with 18 bases between. This CDR3 contains 14 residues. Germline CDR1 PRHDT, CDR2 FYEKMQ (reference sequence). The CDR3 DNA reads as TGTGCCAGCAGACAACCCGGAGGTGGCGTTACGCAGTATTTT. Its protein product is CASRQPGGGVTQYF.